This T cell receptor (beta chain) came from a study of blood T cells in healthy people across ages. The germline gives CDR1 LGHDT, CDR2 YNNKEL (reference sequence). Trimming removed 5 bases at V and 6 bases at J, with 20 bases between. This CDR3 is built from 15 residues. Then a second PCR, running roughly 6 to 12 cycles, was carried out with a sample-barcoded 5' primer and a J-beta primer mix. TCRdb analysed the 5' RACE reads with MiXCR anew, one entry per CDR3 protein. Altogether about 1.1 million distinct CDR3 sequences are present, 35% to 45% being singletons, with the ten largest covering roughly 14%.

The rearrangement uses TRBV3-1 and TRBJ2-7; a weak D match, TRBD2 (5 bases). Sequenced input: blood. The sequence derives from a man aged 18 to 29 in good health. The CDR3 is CASSLNWSPGSEQYF. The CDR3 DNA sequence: TGTGCCAGCAGCTTGAATTGGTCACCGGGGAGCGAGCAGTACTTC.